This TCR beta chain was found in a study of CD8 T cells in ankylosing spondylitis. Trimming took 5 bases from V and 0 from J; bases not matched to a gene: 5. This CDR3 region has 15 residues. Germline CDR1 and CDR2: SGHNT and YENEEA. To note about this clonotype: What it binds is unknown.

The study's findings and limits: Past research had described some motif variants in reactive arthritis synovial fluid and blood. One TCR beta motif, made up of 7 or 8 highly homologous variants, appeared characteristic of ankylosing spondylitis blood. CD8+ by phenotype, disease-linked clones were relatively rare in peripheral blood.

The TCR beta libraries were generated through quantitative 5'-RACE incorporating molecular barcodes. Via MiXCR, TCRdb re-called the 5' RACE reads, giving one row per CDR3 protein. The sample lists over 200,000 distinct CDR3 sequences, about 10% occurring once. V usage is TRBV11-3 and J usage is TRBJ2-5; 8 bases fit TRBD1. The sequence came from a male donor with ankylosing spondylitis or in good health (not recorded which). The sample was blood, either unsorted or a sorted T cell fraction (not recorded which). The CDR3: CASSISTGDQETQYF. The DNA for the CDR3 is TGTGCCAGCAGCATTTCGACAGGGGACCAAGAGACCCAGTACTTC.